The subject of this entry is one T cell receptor beta chain. The target antigen is unknown. Per germline, CDR1 SQVTM and CDR2 ANQGSEA. V gave up 8 bases and J gave up 2 bases, with 16 bases separating them. The CDR3 is 14 residues long. This sample stems from a study of T cell responses to AZD1222 COVID-19 vaccine. The study's findings and limits: Elevations in Spike-specific TCR breadth and depth followed administration of two AZD1222 doses.

Sequencing used immunoSEQ multiplex PCR; TCRdb keeps in-frame clones, though not all of them. This table holds about 150,000 clones, around 94% found once. This specimen was peripheral blood, taken on day 0 of AZD1222 vaccination. The chain joins TRBV29-1 to TRBJ2-1, with D possibly being TRBD2 (5 bases). This sequence was found in an adult in good health. The CDR3 DNA reads TGCAGCCTGGTCTCACTAGAGACCTACAATGAGCAGTTCTTC. Amino acids: CSLVSLETYNEQFF.